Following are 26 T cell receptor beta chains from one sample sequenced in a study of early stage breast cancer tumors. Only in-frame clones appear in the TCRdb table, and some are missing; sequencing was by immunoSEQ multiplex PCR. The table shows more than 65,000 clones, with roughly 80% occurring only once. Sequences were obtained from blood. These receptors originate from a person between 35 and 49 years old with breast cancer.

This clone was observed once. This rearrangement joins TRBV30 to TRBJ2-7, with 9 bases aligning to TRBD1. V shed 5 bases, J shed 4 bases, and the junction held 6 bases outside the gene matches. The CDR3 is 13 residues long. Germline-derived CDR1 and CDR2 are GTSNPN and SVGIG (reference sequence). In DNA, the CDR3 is TGTGCCTGGGACAGGGGGGGCCGGTACGAGCAGTACTTC. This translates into CAWDRGGRYEQYF.

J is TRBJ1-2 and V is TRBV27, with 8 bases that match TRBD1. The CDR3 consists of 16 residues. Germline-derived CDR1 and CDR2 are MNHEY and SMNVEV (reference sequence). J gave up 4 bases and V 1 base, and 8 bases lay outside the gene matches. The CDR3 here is CASSLLSSGQVYGYTF. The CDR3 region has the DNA TGTGCCAGCAGTTTATTATCCTCGGGACAGGTCTATGGCTACACCTTC.

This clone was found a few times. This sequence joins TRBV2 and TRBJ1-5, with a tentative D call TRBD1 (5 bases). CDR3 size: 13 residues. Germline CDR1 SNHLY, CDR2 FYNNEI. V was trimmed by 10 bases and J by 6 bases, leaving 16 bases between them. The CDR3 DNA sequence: TGTGCCACAAGTTCAGGGTGGACTCAGCCCCAGCATTTT. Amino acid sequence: CATSSGWTQPQHF.

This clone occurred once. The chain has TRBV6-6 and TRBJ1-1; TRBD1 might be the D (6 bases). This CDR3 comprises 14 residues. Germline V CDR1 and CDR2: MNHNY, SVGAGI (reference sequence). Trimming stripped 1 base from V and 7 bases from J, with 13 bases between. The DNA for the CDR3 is TGTGCCAGCAGTTACTTTGGGACAAGAATTGAAGCTTTCTTT. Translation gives CASSYFGTRIEAFF.

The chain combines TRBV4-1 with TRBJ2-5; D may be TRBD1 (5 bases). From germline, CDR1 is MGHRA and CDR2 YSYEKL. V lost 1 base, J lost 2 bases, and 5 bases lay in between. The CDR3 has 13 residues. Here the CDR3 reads CASSQGQQETQYF. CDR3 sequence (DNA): TGCGCCAGCAGCCAAGGACAGCAAGAGACCCAGTACTTC.

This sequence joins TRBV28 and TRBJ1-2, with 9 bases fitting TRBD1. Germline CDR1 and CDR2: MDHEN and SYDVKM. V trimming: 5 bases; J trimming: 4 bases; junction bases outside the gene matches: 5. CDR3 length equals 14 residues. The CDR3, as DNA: TGTGCCAGCAGTGGGGGACAGGGTGGCTATGGCTACACCTTC. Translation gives CASSGGQGGYGYTF.

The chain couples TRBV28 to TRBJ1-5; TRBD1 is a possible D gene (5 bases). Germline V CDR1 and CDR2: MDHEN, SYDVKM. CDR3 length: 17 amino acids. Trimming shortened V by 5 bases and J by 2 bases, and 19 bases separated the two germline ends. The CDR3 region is CASSQYGGGIGNQPQHF. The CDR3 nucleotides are TGTGCCAGCAGTCAATACGGGGGGGGAATTGGCAATCAGCCCCAGCATTTT. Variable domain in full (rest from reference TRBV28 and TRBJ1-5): DVKVTQSSRYLVKRTGEKVFLECVQDMDHENMFWYRQDPGLGLRLIYFSYDVKMKEKGDIPEGYSVSREKKERFSLILESASTNQTSMYLCASSQYGGGIGNQPQHFGDGTRLSIL.

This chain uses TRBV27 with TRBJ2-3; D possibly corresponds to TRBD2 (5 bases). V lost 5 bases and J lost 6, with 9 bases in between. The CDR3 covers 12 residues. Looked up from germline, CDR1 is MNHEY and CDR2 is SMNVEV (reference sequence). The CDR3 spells CASSTTRDTQYF. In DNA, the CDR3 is TGTGCCAGCAGTACTACTAGGGATACGCAGTATTTT.

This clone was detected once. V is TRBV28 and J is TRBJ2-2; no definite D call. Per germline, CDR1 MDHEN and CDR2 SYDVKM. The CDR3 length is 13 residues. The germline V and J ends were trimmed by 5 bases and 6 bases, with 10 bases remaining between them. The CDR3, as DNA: TGTGCCAGCAGTCTCCATGGGGCCGGGGAGCTGTTTTTT. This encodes CASSLHGAGELFF. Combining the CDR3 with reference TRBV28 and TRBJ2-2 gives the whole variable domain DVKVTQSSRYLVKRTGEKVFLECVQDMDHENMFWYRQDPGLGLRLIYFSYDVKMKEKGDIPEGYSVSREKKERFSLILESASTNQTSMYLCASSLHGAGELFFGEGSRLTVL.

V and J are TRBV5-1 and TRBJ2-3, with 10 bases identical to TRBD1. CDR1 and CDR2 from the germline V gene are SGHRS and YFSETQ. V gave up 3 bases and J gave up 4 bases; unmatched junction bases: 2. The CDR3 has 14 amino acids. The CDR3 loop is CASSSGQGADTQYF. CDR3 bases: TGCGCCAGCAGCTCCGGACAGGGGGCAGATACGCAGTATTTT.

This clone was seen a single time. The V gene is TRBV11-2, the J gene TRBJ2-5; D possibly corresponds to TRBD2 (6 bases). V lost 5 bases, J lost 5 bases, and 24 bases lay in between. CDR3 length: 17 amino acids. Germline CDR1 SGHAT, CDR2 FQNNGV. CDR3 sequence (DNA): TGTGCCAGCAGCCCGGCCGGGCCAAGGGGAGGCCAGGAGACCCAGTACTTC. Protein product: CASSPAGPRGGQETQYF.

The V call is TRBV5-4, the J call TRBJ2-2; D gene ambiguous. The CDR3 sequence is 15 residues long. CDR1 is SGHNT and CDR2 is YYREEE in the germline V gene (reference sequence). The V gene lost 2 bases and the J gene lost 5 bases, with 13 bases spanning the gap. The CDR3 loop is CASSLGSRRTGELFF. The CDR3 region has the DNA TGTGCCAGCAGCTTAGGCAGTCGTCGGACCGGGGAGCTGTTTTTT. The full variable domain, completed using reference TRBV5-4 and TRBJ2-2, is ETGVTQSPTHLIKTRGQQVTLRCSSQSGHNTVSWYQQALGQGPQFIFQYYREEENGRGNFPPRFSGLQFPNYSSELNVNALELDDSALYLCASSLGSRRTGELFFGEGSRLTVL.

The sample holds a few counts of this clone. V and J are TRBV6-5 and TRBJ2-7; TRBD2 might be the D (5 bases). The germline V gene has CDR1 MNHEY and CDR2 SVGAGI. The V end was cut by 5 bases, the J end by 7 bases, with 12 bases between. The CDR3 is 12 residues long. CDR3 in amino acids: CASSPSQREQYF. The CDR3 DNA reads TGTGCCAGCAGTCCTTCTCAGCGGGAGCAGTACTTC.

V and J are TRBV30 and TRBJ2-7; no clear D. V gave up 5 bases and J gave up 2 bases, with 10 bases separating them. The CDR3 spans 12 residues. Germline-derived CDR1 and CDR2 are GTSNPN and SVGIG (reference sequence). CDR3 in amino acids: CAWQGGTYEQYF. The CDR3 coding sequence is TGTGCCTGGCAAGGCGGAACCTACGAGCAGTACTTC.

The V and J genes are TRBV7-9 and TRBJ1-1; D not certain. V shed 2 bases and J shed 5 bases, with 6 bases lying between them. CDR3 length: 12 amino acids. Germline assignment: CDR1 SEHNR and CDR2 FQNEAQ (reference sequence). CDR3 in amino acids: CASSLWQTEAFF. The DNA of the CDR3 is TGTGCCAGCAGCTTATGGCAGACTGAAGCTTTCTTT.

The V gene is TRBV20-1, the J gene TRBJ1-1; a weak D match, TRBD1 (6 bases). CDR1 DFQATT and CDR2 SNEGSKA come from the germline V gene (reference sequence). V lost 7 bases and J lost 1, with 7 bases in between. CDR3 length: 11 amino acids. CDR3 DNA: TGCAGTGAGACAGGGAACACTGAAGCTTTCTTT. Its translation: CSETGNTEAFF.

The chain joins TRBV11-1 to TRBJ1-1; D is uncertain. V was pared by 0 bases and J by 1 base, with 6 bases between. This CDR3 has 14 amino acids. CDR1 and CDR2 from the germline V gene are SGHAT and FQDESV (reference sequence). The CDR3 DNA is TGTGCCAGCAGCTTAGCGCTACAGAACACTGAAGCTTTCTTT. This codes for CASSLALQNTEAFF.

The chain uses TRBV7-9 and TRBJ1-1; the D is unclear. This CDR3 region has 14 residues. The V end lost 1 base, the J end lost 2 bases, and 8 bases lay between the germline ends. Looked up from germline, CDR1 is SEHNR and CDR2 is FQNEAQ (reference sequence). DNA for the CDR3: TGTGCCAGCAGCTTAGTAGGGCTCAACACTGAAGCTTTCTTT. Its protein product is CASSLVGLNTEAFF.

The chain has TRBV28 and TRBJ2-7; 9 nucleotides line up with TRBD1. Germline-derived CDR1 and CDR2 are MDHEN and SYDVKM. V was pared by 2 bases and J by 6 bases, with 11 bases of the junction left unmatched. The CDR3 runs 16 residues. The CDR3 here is CASSLPLQGAEGEQYF. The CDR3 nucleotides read TGTGCCAGCAGTTTACCACTACAGGGGGCTGAGGGCGAGCAGTACTTC.

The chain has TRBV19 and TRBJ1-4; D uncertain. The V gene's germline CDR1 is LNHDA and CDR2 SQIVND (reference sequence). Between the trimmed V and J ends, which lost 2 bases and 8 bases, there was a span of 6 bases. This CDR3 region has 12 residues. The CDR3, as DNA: TGTGCCAGTAGTATAAGAAGCGAAAAACTGTTTTTT. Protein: CASSIRSEKLFF.

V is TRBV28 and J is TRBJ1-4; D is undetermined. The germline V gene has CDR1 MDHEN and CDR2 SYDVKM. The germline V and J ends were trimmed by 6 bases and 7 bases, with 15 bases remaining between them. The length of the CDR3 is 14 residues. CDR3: CASSPTPMGEKLFF. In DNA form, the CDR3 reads TGTGCCAGCAGCCCGACACCGATGGGTGAAAAACTGTTTTTT.

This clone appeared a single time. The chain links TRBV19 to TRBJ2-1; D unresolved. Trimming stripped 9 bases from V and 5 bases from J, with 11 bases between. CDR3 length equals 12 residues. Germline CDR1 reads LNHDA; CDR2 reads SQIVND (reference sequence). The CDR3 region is CASETWDNEQFF. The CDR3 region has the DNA TGTGCCAGCGAAACTTGGGACAATGAGCAGTTCTTC.

This chain's CDR3 is CASTSGFNSYEQYF. The CDR3 DNA is TGTGCCAGCACATCCGGATTTAACTCCTACGAGCAGTACTTC. This chain connects TRBV28 to TRBJ2-7, with D uncertain. The length of the CDR3 is 14 residues. Trimming took 7 bases from V and 0 from J, leaving 13 bases between them. Germline V CDR1 and CDR2: MDHEN, SYDVKM.

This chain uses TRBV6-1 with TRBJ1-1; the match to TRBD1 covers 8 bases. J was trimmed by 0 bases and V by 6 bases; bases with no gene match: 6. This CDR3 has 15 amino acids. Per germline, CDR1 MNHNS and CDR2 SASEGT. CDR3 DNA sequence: TGTGCCAGCAGGAAAGGACAGGGTCTGAACACTGAAGCTTTCTTT. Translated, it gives CASRKGQGLNTEAFF.

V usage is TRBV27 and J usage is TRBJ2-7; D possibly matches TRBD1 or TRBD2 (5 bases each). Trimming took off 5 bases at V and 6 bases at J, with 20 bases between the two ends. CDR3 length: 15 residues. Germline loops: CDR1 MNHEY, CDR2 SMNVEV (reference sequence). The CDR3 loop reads CASSVPPGRFGEQYF. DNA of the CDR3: TGTGCCAGCAGTGTACCGCCGGGACGGTTCGGCGAGCAGTACTTC.

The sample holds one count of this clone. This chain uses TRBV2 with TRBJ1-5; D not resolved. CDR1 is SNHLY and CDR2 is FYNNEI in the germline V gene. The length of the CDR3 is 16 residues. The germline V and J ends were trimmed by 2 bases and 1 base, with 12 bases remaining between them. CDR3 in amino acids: CASSENRAVSNQPQHF. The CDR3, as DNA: TGTGCCAGCAGTGAAAATAGGGCCGTAAGCAATCAGCCCCAGCATTTT.